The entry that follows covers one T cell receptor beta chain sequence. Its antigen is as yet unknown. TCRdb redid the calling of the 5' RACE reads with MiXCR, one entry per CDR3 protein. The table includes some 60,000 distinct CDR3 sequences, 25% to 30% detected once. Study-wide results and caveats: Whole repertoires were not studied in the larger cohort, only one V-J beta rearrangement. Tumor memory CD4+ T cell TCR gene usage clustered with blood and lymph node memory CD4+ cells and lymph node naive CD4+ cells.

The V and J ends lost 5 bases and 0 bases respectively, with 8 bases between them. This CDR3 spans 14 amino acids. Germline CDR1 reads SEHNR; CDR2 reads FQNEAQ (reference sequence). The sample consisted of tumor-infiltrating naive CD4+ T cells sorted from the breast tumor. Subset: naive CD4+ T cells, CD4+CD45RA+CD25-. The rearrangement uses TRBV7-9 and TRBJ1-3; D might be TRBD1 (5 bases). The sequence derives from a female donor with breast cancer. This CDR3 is CASSPGTSGNTIYF. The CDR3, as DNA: TGTGCCAGCAGCCCCGGGACCTCTGGAAACACCATATATTTT.